What follows are 27 T cell receptor beta chains derived from one specimen sequenced in a study of blood T cell repertoires in COVID-19 (dated by TCRdb to 2018 to 2021). The library was obtained by the immunoSEQ multiplex PCR assay. TCRdb retrieved this table from immuneACCESS and kept in-frame rearrangements only. Not all clones are present; in checked studies, unresolved V genes account for under half, and no reason is known for the remainder. Present in this sample are about 330,000 clones, about 90% of which were seen just once. The ten top clones hold under 8% of the sample. The sequencing input was peripheral blood. All receptors derive from a young man who had recovered from COVID-19.

This chain joins TRBV21-1 and TRBJ2-7; the table's D call, TRBD2, has no DNA check behind it. TRBV21-1 is tagged as a pseudogene. This CDR3 spans 20 amino acids. This chain's CDR3 is CASSTSPSGLAGSEPYEQYF. The CDR3 bases are TGTGCCAGCAGCACCTCTCCCTCTGGACTAGCGGGCTCGGAGCCCTACGAGCAGTACTTC.

This chain connects TRBV11-2 to TRBJ1-1, with a possible D match to TRBD1 (5 bases). Trimming removed 6 bases at V and 4 bases at J, with 24 bases between. CDR3 length: 17 amino acids. Germline values: CDR1 SGHAT, CDR2 FQNNGV. The CDR3 region is CASREKLPSGGLTEAFF. The DNA for the CDR3 is TGTGCCAGCAGGGAAAAACTCCCCTCGGGGGGACTCACTGAAGCTTTCTTT.

The CDR3 sequence is CASSYSGQYNSPLHF. The CDR3 DNA follows: TGTGCCAGCAGTTACTCTGGACAGTATAATTCACCCCTCCACTTT. The chain employs TRBV6-5 and TRBJ1-6; possible D gene TRBD1, 6 bases. CDR1 and CDR2 (germline): MNHEY, SVGAGI. There are 15 residues in the CDR3. V shed 0 bases and J shed 4 bases, with 7 bases lying between them.

CDR3 in amino acids: CASRETGGGYTF. In DNA, the CDR3 is TGTGCCAGCAGAGAGACAGGGGGCGGCTACACCTTC. The J gene is TRBJ1-2, the V gene TRBV2; 10 bases are a match to TRBD1. Germline values: CDR1 SNHLY, CDR2 FYNNEI. This CDR3 is built from 12 residues. The ends lost 6 bases at V and 8 bases at J; junction bases unmatched: 3.

The chain employs TRBV6-5 and TRBJ2-3; TRBD2 agrees at 10 bases. The CDR3 runs to 15 residues. Trimming took 6 bases from V and 5 from J; bases not matched to a gene: 8. The V gene's germline CDR1 is MNHEY and CDR2 SVGAGI. The CDR3 loop reads CASRSSGGGKDTQYF. CDR3 nucleotides: TGTGCCAGCAGATCTAGCGGGGGCGGGAAAGATACGCAGTATTTT.

Ten or more counts support this clone. V and J are TRBV19 and TRBJ1-6; D might be TRBD1 (5 bases). Per the germline V gene, CDR1 is LNHDA and CDR2 is SQIVND (reference sequence). Trimming removed 6 bases at V and 0 bases at J, with 18 bases between. CDR3 size: 18 residues. The CDR3 sequence is CASRARPDTLSYNSPLHF. The CDR3 nucleotides read TGTGCCAGTAGGGCTCGTCCGGACACCCTCTCCTATAATTCACCCCTCCACTTT.

This chain links TRBV6-5 with TRBJ2-1, with TRBD1 matching 10 bases. In germline, CDR1 is MNHEY, CDR2 SVGAGI. Trimming removed 6 bases from V and 2 bases from J; junction bases left unmatched: 4. This CDR3 spans 15 amino acids. The CDR3 protein is CASRAGQGTYNEQFF. As DNA, the CDR3 is TGTGCCAGCAGGGCGGGACAGGGGACCTACAATGAGCAGTTCTTC.

The count of this clone is one. V usage is TRBV19 and J usage is TRBJ1-1; 8 nucleotides match TRBD1. The CDR3 sequence is 16 residues long. CDR1 is LNHDA and CDR2 is SQIVND in the germline V gene (reference sequence). After removal of 6 bases from V and 1 base from J, the junction contained 10 bases not matched to a gene. CDR3: CASSLGQGEGNTEAFF. The CDR3 DNA sequence: TGTGCCAGTAGCCTTGGACAGGGTGAGGGGAACACTGAAGCTTTCTTT. Variable domain in full (rest from reference TRBV19 and TRBJ1-1): DGGITQSPKYLFRKEGQNVTLSCEQNLNHDAMYWYRQDPGQGLRLIYYSQIVNDFQKGDIAEGYSVSREKKESFPLTVTSAQKNPTAFYLCASSLGQGEGNTEAFFGQGTRLTVV.

The gene calls are TRBV5-4 and TRBJ2-1; 8 bases map to TRBD1. The length of the CDR3 is 16 residues. Germline CDR1 SGHNT, CDR2 YYREEE (reference sequence). Trimming at V came to 0 bases and at J to 9 bases, leaving 11 bases not matched to a gene. CDR3 protein: CASSLGRTGFPGEQFF. CDR3 DNA: TGTGCCAGCAGCTTGGGCCGGACAGGGTTCCCGGGTGAGCAGTTCTTC. Full variable domain (missing parts from reference TRBV5-4 and TRBJ2-1): ETGVTQSPTHLIKTRGQQVTLRCSSQSGHNTVSWYQQALGQGPQFIFQYYREEENGRGNFPPRFSGLQFPNYSSELNVNALELDDSALYLCASSLGRTGFPGEQFFGPGTRLTVL.

This clone was recorded a few times. The rearrangement uses TRBV4-1 and TRBJ2-7, with 11 positions matching TRBD1. The CDR3 runs 17 residues. V shed 4 bases, J shed 6 bases, and the junction held 14 bases outside the gene matches. Per germline, CDR1 MGHRA and CDR2 YSYEKL. For the CDR3, the DNA is TGCGCCAGCAGCCCACATCCCGGGACAGGGGGAATGGGCGAGCAGTACTTC. Protein: CASSPHPGTGGMGEQYF.

This chain links TRBV6-5 with TRBJ2-2, with D unclear. Per germline, CDR1 MNHEY and CDR2 SVGAGI. CDR3 length: 13 residues. V lost 7 bases and J 1 base, leaving 7 bases between the germline ends. In DNA, the CDR3 is TGTGCCAGCACTACGGGGAACACCGGGGAGCTGTTTTTT. Translated: CASTTGNTGELFF.

V gene TRBV5-1 combines with J gene TRBJ2-1, with D hard to call. From germline, CDR1 is SGHRS and CDR2 YFSETQ. V gave up 4 bases and J gave up 1 base, with 18 bases separating them. This CDR3 is 17 amino acids long. CDR3 sequence reads: CASSPPQAYQSYNEQFF. CDR3 DNA: TGCGCCAGCAGCCCCCCCCAGGCGTACCAATCCTACAATGAGCAGTTCTTC.

CDR3 sequence: CASSPPYRPYEQYF. The CDR3 nucleotides are TGTGCCAGCAGCCCTCCTTACAGGCCCTACGAGCAGTACTTC. V is TRBV3-1 (or the pseudogene TRBV3-2) and J is TRBJ2-7; maybe TRBD1 (5 bases). V lost 4 bases, J lost 2 bases, and 12 bases lay in between. CDR1 is LGHDT and CDR2 is YNNKEL in the germline V gene (reference sequence). CDR3 length: 14 amino acids.

Only one count was recorded for this clone. The V gene is TRBV7-6, the J gene TRBJ1-5; possibly TRBD1 for D (5 bases). There are 18 residues in the CDR3. Germline V gives CDR1 SGHVS, CDR2 FNYEAQ. V gave up 4 bases and J gave up 1 base, with 20 bases separating them. CDR3 nucleotides: TGTGCCAGCAGCTCCCCGGTAGGAAGGGGCGGAAGCAATCAGCCCCAGCATTTT. The encoded protein is CASSSPVGRGGSNQPQHF.

J is TRBJ2-3 and V is TRBV7-2, with a tentative D call TRBD2 (7 bases). The V and J ends lost 6 bases and 4 bases respectively, with 17 bases between them. Germline CDR1 SGHTA, CDR2 FQGNSA. CDR3 length: 15 residues. CDR3 DNA: TGTGCCAGCAGTTCCGGCGGGGGCCTAGCAGATACGCAGTATTTT. Protein sequence: CASSSGGGLADTQYF.

The rearrangement uses TRBV11-2 and TRBJ2-1; 7 bases map to TRBD2. The germline CDR1 and CDR2 sequences are SGHAT and FQNNGV. With 6 bases clipped from V and 2 bases from J, the junction kept 10 bases outside the gene matches. CDR3 size: 16 residues. The DNA of the CDR3 is TGTGCCAGCAGGTCGACGGGGGGTCTCCCCTACAATGAGCAGTTCTTC. Its translation is CASRSTGGLPYNEQFF.

This clone appeared once. This chain connects TRBV9 to TRBJ2-5, with 7 bases matching TRBD1. In germline, CDR1 is SGDLS, CDR2 YYNGEE. The CDR3 loop spans 14 amino acids. The junction had 1 base not matched to a gene; V was cut back by 0 bases and J by 2 bases. CDR3 region: CASSVGTGQETQYF. The CDR3 bases are TGTGCCAGCAGCGTAGGGACAGGTCAAGAGACCCAGTACTTC.

This clone was found once. Other nucleotide sequences in the sample specify the same CDR3. V is TRBV5-4 and J is TRBJ1-1; D is unclear. The germline gives CDR1 SGHNT, CDR2 YYREEE (reference sequence). The length of the CDR3 is 15 residues. V dropped 0 bases and J dropped 2 bases, with 11 bases sitting between them. CDR3 protein: CASSLGRPGNTEAFF. In DNA form, the CDR3 reads TGTGCCAGCAGCTTGGGGAGGCCGGGAAACACTGAAGCTTTCTTT.

This sequence joins TRBV6-5 and TRBJ2-1, with D possibly TRBD1 on 5 matching bases. The germline V and J ends were trimmed by 2 bases and 5 bases, with 13 bases remaining between them. CDR1 is MNHEY, CDR2 SVGAGI, per germline. This CDR3 spans 15 amino acids. CDR3: CASSYAGLTDNEQFF. The DNA of the CDR3 is TGTGCCAGCAGTTACGCAGGGTTAACGGACAATGAGCAGTTCTTC.

This CDR3 is CASSSFGRAGTDTQYF. The CDR3 coding sequence is TGCGCCAGCAGCTCGTTCGGGAGGGCGGGCACAGATACGCAGTATTTT. V usage is TRBV5-1 and J usage is TRBJ2-3, with 8 bases fitting TRBD2. With 3 bases clipped from V and 1 base from J, the junction kept 7 bases outside the gene matches. The CDR3 loop spans 16 amino acids. Germline V gene data show CDR1 as SGHRS and CDR2 as YFSETQ.

This chain joins TRBV19 and TRBJ1-2, with D unclear. From germline, CDR1 is LNHDA and CDR2 SQIVND (reference sequence). This CDR3 comprises 14 residues. V dropped 1 base and J dropped 1 base, with 7 bases sitting between them. CDR3 DNA: TGTGCCAGTAGTATAGGAGGATATAACTATGGCTACACCTTC. Encoded protein: CASSIGGYNYGYTF.

V gene TRBV12-3 or TRBV12-4 combines with J gene TRBJ1-6, with 8 bases that match TRBD1. The V gene end was trimmed by 6 bases and the J gene end by 9 bases; junction bases not matched to a gene: 4. This CDR3 spans 13 amino acids. The CDR3: CASRGQAGSPLHF. The CDR3 DNA reads TGTGCCAGCAGGGGACAGGCGGGTTCACCCCTCCACTTT.

The genes are TRBV9 and TRBJ2-3, with TRBD2 matching over 7 bases. V trimming: 0 bases; J trimming: 3 bases; junction bases outside the gene matches: 4. Looked up from germline, CDR1 is SGDLS and CDR2 is YYNGEE. The length of the CDR3 is 15 residues. In DNA form, the CDR3 reads TGTGCCAGCAGCGTAGGGGATAGCGGGACAGATACGCAGTATTTT. Encoded protein: CASSVGDSGTDTQYF.

This clone was found a few times. This chain connects TRBV2 to TRBJ1-6, with 7 positions matching TRBD1. Germline trimming cut 4 bases from V and 14 bases from J; bases unmatched to any gene: 2. Germline CDR1 and CDR2: SNHLY and FYNNEI. This CDR3 is built from 11 residues. The chain's CDR3 is CASSGTGTLHF. The DNA of the CDR3 is TGTGCCAGCAGTGGGACAGGTACCCTCCACTTT.

The V gene is TRBV12-3 or TRBV12-4, the J gene TRBJ1-2; D might be TRBD1 (6 bases). This CDR3 is 13 amino acids long. V shed 6 bases and J shed 4 bases, with 12 bases lying between them. As DNA, the CDR3 is TGTGCCAGCAGCCCCGGACAGATCTATGGCTACACCTTC. Its protein product is CASSPGQIYGYTF.

The chain links TRBV28 to TRBJ1-1, with D possibly being TRBD1 (6 bases). The germline CDR1 and CDR2 sequences are MDHEN and SYDVKM. This CDR3 has 13 amino acids. V was trimmed by 7 bases and J by 4 bases, leaving 13 bases between them. The CDR3 loop reads CASIRGGGTEAFF. CDR3 nucleotide sequence: TGTGCCAGCATCCGCGGGGGCGGCACTGAAGCTTTCTTT.

The J gene is TRBJ2-3, the V gene TRBV11-1, with 9 bases that match TRBD1. This CDR3 is 16 amino acids long. Germline V gene sequence: CDR1 SGHAT, CDR2 FQDESV (reference sequence). Losses at the gene ends were 5 bases for V and 2 bases for J; bases not matched to a gene: 8. CDR3 in amino acids: CASSKSGTGNTDTQYF. The CDR3 DNA reads as TGTGCCAGCAGCAAATCCGGGACAGGGAACACAGATACGCAGTATTTT.